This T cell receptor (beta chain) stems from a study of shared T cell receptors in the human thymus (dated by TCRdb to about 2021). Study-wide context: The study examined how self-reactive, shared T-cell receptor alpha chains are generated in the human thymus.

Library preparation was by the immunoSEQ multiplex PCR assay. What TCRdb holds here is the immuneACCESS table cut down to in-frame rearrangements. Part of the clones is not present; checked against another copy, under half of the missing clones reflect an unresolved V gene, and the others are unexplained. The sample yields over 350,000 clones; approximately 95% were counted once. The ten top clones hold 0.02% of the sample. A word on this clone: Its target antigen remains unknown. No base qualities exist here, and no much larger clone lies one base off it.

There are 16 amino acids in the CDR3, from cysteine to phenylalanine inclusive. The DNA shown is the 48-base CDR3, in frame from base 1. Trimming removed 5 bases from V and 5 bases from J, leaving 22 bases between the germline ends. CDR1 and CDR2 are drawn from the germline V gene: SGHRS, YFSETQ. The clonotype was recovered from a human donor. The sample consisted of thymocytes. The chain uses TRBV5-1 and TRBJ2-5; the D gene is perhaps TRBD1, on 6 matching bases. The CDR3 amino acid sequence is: CASSFRGRGMLETQYF. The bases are TGCGCCAGCAGTTTTCGGGGCAGGGGCATGTTGGAGACCCAGTACTTC.